This TCR beta chain came from a study of Tregs in tolerant kidney transplant recipients (dated by TCRdb to about 2019). General notes on the study: Before combined kidney and bone marrow transplantation, this study identified donor-specific regulatory T cells using TCRbeta sequencing and then followed those same cells after transplant. General findings and caveats noted by the study authors: The study was limited by small patient numbers, and the findings need validation in larger populations and under other immunosuppression protocols. For some patients, the PCR primers changed as time went on, which meant samples from those patients could not be compared with one another at the nucleotide level. In tolerant patients, the expansion of donor-specific Tregs was greater than global Treg expansion, suggesting that the expansion was antigen-driven rather than nonspecific. Expanding Tregs with activated donor B cells appeared to identify the most biologically relevant and donor-specific TCRbeta repertoire. Although technical replication error seemed to be minimal, the question of biological reproducibility was not addressed directly.

The transplants used related donors along with nonmyeloablative bone marrow transplantation, and in the human trials mixed chimerism was transient. Unstimulated Tregs (CD4+CD25+CD127-), CD4+ non-Tregs (CD4+CD25-), CD4 and CD8 cells were FACS-sorted from thawed PBMCs. The patients were a few recipients of combined kidney and bone marrow transplants from the ITN036ST trial, and samples were available only from these trial subjects. Healthy control blood was processed to PBMCs with a Ficoll density gradient and then cryopreserved, whereas patient PBMCs were collected both before and after transplant. As for this clone: What this receptor recognizes is not known. One junction end disagrees with the germline gene, perhaps due to a read error.

CDR1 and CDR2 are read off the germline V gene as SGHRS and YFSETQ. The CDR3 goes from the cysteine to the phenylalanine over 14 residues. The sequence is cut down to CDR3 DNA, 42 bases in frame from base 1. For TCRbeta CDR3 sequencing, genomic DNA was extracted from sorted cells using the QIAGEN DNeasy Blood and Tissue Kit. High-throughput TCRbeta CDR3 sequencing, which included PCR amplification with bias correction and internal controls, was done commercially through immunoSEQ. The original methods were these. Unique productive TCRbeta sequences were defined by CDR3 nucleotide sequence when primers matched and otherwise by CDR3 amino acid sequence together with Vbeta and Jbeta genes. As a correction for sorting error, sequences shared between sorted populations at a frequency ratio of 2:1 or less were discarded, and the remaining shared sequences were assigned to the higher population. A sequence counted as donor-reactive if, in CFSE-low cells, the sequence had a frequency of at least 0.01% and was expanded at least 5-fold compared with unstimulated cells. Repertoire divergence was quantified by Jensen-Shannon divergence calculated from the top 100 TCRbeta sequences ranked by frequency. For any sample with multiple sequencing runs, sorting error was corrected in each run separately before the runs were pooled. TCRdb holds this immuneACCESS table with in-frame rearrangements only. Some clones are missing; in checked studies, unresolved V genes explain under half, and the rest has no known cause. For V, J and clone size, that table is used; D and trimming come from the DNA. Present in this sample are 84,000 or so clones, 93% of which were seen just once. Jointly, the top ten make up roughly 1.7% of the sample.

The sample was CD4+ T cells from blood (PBMCs), taken 12 months after the transplant. The sequence joins TRBV5-1 to TRBJ2-5; the best D guess is TRBD1, with 5 bases matching. This sequence was found in a human patient who received a combined kidney and bone marrow transplant. In patients who had a transplant, some T cells may come from the graft donor. The CDR3 protein sequence reads: CASTLQGREETQYF. The DNA sequence follows: TGCGCCAGCACCTTGCAGGGCCGAGAAGAGACCCAGTACTTC.